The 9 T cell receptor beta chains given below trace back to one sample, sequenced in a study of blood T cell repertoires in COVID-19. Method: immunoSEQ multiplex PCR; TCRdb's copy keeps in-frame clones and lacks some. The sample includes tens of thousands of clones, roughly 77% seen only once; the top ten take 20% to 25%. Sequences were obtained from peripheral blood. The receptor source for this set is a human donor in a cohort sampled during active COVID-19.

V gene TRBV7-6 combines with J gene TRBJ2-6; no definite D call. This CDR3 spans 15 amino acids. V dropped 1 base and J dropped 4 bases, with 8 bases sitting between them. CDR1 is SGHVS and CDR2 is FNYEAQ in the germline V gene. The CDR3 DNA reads TGTGCCAGCAGCTTAGTAGCTATCGGGGCCAACGTCCTGACTTTC. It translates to CASSLVAIGANVLTF.

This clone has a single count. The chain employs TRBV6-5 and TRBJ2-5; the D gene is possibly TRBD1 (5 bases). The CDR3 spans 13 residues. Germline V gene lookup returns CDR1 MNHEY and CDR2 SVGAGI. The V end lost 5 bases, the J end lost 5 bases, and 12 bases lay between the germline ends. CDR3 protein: CASSLTQEETQYF. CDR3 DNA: TGTGCCAGCAGTCTAACACAGGAGGAGACCCAGTACTTC.

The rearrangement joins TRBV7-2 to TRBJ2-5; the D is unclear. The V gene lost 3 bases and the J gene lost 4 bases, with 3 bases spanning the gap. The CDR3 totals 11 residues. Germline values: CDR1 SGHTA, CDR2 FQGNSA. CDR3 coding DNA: TGTGCCAGCAGCTTTCGAGAGACCCAGTACTTC. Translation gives CASSFRETQYF.

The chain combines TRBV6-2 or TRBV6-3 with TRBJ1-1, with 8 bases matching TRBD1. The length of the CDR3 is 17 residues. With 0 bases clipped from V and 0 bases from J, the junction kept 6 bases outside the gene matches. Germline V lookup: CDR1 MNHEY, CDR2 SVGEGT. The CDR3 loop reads CASSYSIAGGLNTEAFF. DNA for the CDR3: TGTGCCAGCAGTTACTCGATCGCAGGGGGCCTGAACACTGAAGCTTTCTTT.

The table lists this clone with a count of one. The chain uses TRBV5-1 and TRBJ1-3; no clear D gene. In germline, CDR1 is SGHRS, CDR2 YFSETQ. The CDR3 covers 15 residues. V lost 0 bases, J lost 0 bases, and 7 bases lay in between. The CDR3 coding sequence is TGCGCCAGCAGCTTGGGAGGGTACTCTGGAAACACCATATATTTT. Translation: CASSLGGYSGNTIYF. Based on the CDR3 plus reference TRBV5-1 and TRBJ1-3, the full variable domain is KAGVTQTPRYLIKTRGQQVTLSCSPISGHRSVSWYQQTPGQGLQFLFEYFSETQRNKGNFPGRFSGRQFSNSRSEMNVSTLELGDSALYLCASSLGGYSGNTIYFGEGSWLTVV.

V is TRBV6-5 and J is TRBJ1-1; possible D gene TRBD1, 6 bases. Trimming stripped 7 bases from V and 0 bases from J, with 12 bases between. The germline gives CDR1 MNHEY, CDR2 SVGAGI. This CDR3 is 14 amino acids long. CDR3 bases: TGTGCCAGCAATAGGGGGGGTCTGAACACTGAAGCTTTCTTT. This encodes CASNRGGLNTEAFF.

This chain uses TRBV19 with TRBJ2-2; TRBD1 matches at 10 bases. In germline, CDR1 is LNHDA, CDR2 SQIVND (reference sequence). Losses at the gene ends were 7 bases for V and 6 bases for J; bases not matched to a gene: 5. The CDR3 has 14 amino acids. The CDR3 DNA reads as TGTGCCAGTACCCCGGGACAGGGGCCCGGGGAGCTGTTTTTT. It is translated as CASTPGQGPGELFF.

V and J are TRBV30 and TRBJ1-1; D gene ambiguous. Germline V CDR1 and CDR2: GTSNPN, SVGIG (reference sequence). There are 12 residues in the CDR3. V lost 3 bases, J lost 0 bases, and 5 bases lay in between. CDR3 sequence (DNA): TGTGCCTGGAGCCCGGTGAACACTGAAGCTTTCTTT. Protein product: CAWSPVNTEAFF.

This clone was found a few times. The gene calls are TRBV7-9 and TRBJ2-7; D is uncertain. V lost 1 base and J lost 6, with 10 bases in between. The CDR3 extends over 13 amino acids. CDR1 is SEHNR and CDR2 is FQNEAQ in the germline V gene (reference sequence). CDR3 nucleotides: TGTGCCAGCAGCTTAGGCTATTTTAGCGAGCAGTACTTC. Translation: CASSLGYFSEQYF. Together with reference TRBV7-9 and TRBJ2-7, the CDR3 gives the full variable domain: DTGVSQNPRHKITKRGQNVTFRCDPISEHNRLYWYRQTLGQGPEFLTYFQNEAQLEKSRLLSDRFSAERPKGSFSTLEIQRTEQGDSAMYLCASSLGYFSEQYFGPGTRLTVT.